What follows describes a single T cell receptor beta chain. Its antigen is not known. The sample belongs to a study of cytomegalovirus exposure and HLA in healthy donors. Findings and caveats of the study: Subsequent analysis revealed that first-cohort TCR clusters tended to co-occur in the 120 or so validation repertoires. Reportedly, cytomegalovirus status was diagnosed with high sensitivity and specificity. Cytomegalovirus-associated TCR beta chains were listed, numbering 150 to 200.

This CDR3 has 16 residues. Germline V CDR1 and CDR2: SGHRS, YFSETQ. Unmatched junction bases numbered 8, after V lost 5 bases and J lost 4 bases. This table comes from immunoSEQ multiplex PCR, and its TCRdb copy is limited to in-frame clones, with some not included. The top ten hold roughly 6% of the sample, which has about 64,000 clones, 90% to 95% seen once. It was the roughly 130-subject validation cohort, separate from the roughly 700-subject first cohort, to which the donors belonged. This clonotype originated in a young woman in good health and CMV-seropositive. Sequenced sample: PBMCs. The chain joins TRBV5-1 to TRBJ2-3, with 12 bases that match TRBD2. The CDR3 DNA reads as TGCGCCAGCAGGAGTGGACTAGCGGGGTTATCAGATACGCAGTATTTT. This gives the protein CASRSGLAGLSDTQYF.